The T cell receptor (beta chain) described here comes from a study of blood T cell repertoires in COVID-19 (TCRdb year 2020). The study in broad terms: Samples covering the acute and convalescent phases of COVID-19 were provided by collaborators in the United States, Italy and Spain. The material from the prospective study consisted of cDNA or gDNA derived from T cells, B-cell-depleted T cells, or PBMCs. The dataset comprised deeply sampled blood TCRbeta repertoires from subjects exposed to, actively infected with, or recovered from COVID-19. The repertoires were released in a freely available public database intended as a resource for research on the immune response to SARS-CoV-2. The samples were drawn from two sources: the first 160 participants of the ongoing ImmuneRACE study, and over 950 subjects contributed by 6 global collaborators. The sample metadata nearly always contained a de-identified subject ID, COVID-19 status, age in years and sex. HLA class I and class II types, where available, came from metadata supplied by the sample provider rather than from assay-based typing. Results and caveats for the whole study, not just this receptor: The amount of clinical and demographic metadata varied by source and participant and was provided uncurated.

Whole blood was collected in K2EDTA tubes by collaborating institutions according to the institutions' own protocols. For TCRbeta analysis, collaborators shipped samples as frozen whole blood, isolated PBMCs, or DNA extracted from either of those sample types. The immunoSEQ Assay, a bias-controlled multiplex PCR, was used to amplify TCRbeta CDR3 regions from genomic DNA. The source study handled its data this way. The number of nucleated cells in each sample was estimated by amplification of reference gene primers within the assay. To quantify the absolute abundance of each unique TCRbeta CDR3 rearrangement, sequence reads were collapsed and filtered. Productive Simpson clonality was computed per sample as the square root of Simpson's diversity index over productive rearrangements. The table was pulled from immuneACCESS by TCRdb, which kept in-frame rearrangements only. Such tables lose some clones; where checked, under half of the loss comes from unresolved V genes, and the rest has no known cause. From that table come the V and J calls and clone size; the DNA was used to work out D and trimming. For this sample there are tens of thousands of clones; about three quarters appear just once. The ten largest clones add up to around 27% of the sample.

Note on this clone: Its recognized antigen is unknown. Base quality data are lacking; no much larger clone is found one base away.

CDR1 and CDR2 were assigned from the germline V gene as MNHNS and SASEGT. V is pared back by 5 bases and J by 3 bases, with 13 bases lying between the germline termini. Counted from cysteine to phenylalanine, this CDR3 has 14 amino acids. The DNA shown is the 42-base CDR3, in frame from base 1. The sample taken for sequencing was peripheral blood. The chain was built from TRBV6-1 and TRBJ1-2, with TRBD1 perhaps the D gene, on 5 matching bases. The sequence was obtained from a woman older than 75 with active or convalescent COVID-19. The CDR3 corresponds to CASSLQATDYGYTF. The nucleotide sequence reads TGTGCCAGCAGTTTACAGGCTACGGACTATGGCTACACCTTC.